Following are 19 T cell receptor beta chains from one sample sequenced in a study of blood T cell repertoires in COVID-19. Only in-frame clones appear in the TCRdb table, and some are missing; sequencing was by immunoSEQ multiplex PCR. The repertoire includes 95,000 to 100,000 clones, 80% to 90% of them detected once, and 1.7% sits in the top ten. The specimen was peripheral blood. These receptors were obtained from an elderly man with acute or convalescent COVID-19.

This sequence joins TRBV5-4 and TRBJ2-5; weak D call: TRBD2 (6 bases). V was trimmed by 3 bases and J by 5 bases, leaving 17 bases between them. Germline V gene lookup returns CDR1 SGHNT and CDR2 YYREEE (reference sequence). This CDR3 has 15 amino acids. In DNA form, the CDR3 reads TGTGCCAGCAGCTCTCCCGGGAGTTCGTGGGAGACCCAGTACTTC. Protein product: CASSSPGSSWETQYF.

A few counts support this clone. V and J are TRBV5-4 and TRBJ2-7; D ambiguous. The germline V and J ends were trimmed by 0 bases and 2 bases, with 12 bases remaining between them. The CDR3 extends over 15 amino acids. Germline V CDR1 and CDR2: SGHNT, YYREEE (reference sequence). The CDR3 DNA is TGTGCCAGCAGCTTGGCTCCCCTTGAGACCTACGAGCAGTACTTC. Encoded protein: CASSLAPLETYEQYF. Complete variable domain (other parts from reference TRBV5-4 and TRBJ2-7): ETGVTQSPTHLIKTRGQQVTLRCSSQSGHNTVSWYQQALGQGPQFIFQYYREEENGRGNFPPRFSGLQFPNYSSELNVNALELDDSALYLCASSLAPLETYEQYFGPGTRLTVT.

This clone was observed a single time. The rearrangement uses TRBV11-2 and TRBJ2-7; 12 nucleotides match TRBD2. V dropped 5 bases and J dropped 5; count of bases not matched to a gene: 10. This CDR3 region has 16 residues. Looked up from germline, CDR1 is SGHAT and CDR2 is FQNNGV. Here the CDR3 DNA reads TGTGCCAGCAGCCTAATGACTAGCGGGAGAGGGAACGAGCAGTACTTC. Translation: CASSLMTSGRGNEQYF.

CDR3 residues: CASSRGVRETQYF. As DNA, the CDR3 is TGTGCCAGCAGCAGGGGAGTTCGAGAGACCCAGTACTTC. V and J are TRBV7-9 and TRBJ2-5; D may be TRBD1 or TRBD2 (5 bases each). Germline V gene lookup returns CDR1 SEHNR and CDR2 FQNEAQ (reference sequence). V dropped 5 bases and J dropped 4 bases, with 11 bases sitting between them. This CDR3 spans 13 amino acids.

V is TRBV2 and J is TRBJ2-5; 7 bases agree with TRBD1. The CDR3 is 14 residues long. Germline V CDR1 and CDR2: SNHLY, FYNNEI. The V and J ends lost 4 bases and 4 bases, in that order; junction bases with no gene match: 6. The CDR3 DNA sequence: TGTGCCAGCAGTGGGGGAAGGGGGCTAGAGACCCAGTACTTC. This encodes CASSGGRGLETQYF.

The DNA of the CDR3 is TGTGCCAGCAGCCAGCAGGGCCGCGCTGAAGCTTTCTTT. This sequence encodes CASSQQGRAEAFF. The chain joins TRBV3-1 (or the pseudogene TRBV3-2) to TRBJ1-1, with D maybe TRBD1 (5 bases). Germline V lookup: CDR1 LGHDT, CDR2 YNNKEL (reference sequence). The germline V and J ends were trimmed by 3 bases and 6 bases, with 11 bases remaining between them. The CDR3 loop spans 13 amino acids.

This clone was observed a single time. The V and J genes are TRBV6-6 and TRBJ2-1; the match to TRBD2 covers 8 bases. Trimming cost V 7 bases and J 7 bases; bases outside gene matches: 12. The CDR3 is 15 residues long. In germline, CDR1 is MNHNY, CDR2 SVGAGI (reference sequence). CDR3 residues: CASTWGGLAVNEQFF. DNA for the CDR3: TGTGCCAGCACTTGGGGTGGACTAGCAGTTAATGAGCAGTTCTTC.

The chain has TRBV7-2 and TRBJ2-5, with D possibly being TRBD2 (5 bases). This CDR3 has 16 amino acids. The germline V gene encodes CDR1 SGHTA and CDR2 FQGNSA. V was cut by 5 bases and J by 4 bases, with 20 bases left in between. As DNA, the CDR3 is TGTGCCAGCAGCCCCATGGGTCCGGGGTTCGCAGAGACCCAGTACTTC. As protein: CASSPMGPGFAETQYF.

This chain uses TRBV19 with TRBJ1-2, with 8 bases aligning to TRBD1. This CDR3 is built from 18 residues. Germline values: CDR1 LNHDA, CDR2 SQIVND (reference sequence). V shed 5 bases and J 8 bases; nucleotides not matched to a gene: 22. In DNA, the CDR3 is TGTGCCAGTAGTGAGGAATTGGGCAGGGGGCGAACTGGTGGAGGCTACACCTTC. It translates to CASSEELGRGRTGGGYTF.

This chain uses TRBV10-3 with TRBJ1-3; 9 bases line up with TRBD1. The junction had 7 bases not matched to a gene; V was cut back by 10 bases and J by 6 bases. The CDR3 length is 13 residues. The germline V gene has CDR1 ENHRY and CDR2 SYGVKD. As DNA, the CDR3 is TGTGCCACGAACAGGGGGCAGGAAAACACCATATATTTT. It translates to CATNRGQENTIYF.

A note on this clone: One end of the junction fails to match germline, which may point to a read error. The genes are TRBV19 and TRBJ2-7; 9 bases fit TRBD1. Germline V gives CDR1 LNHDA, CDR2 SQIVND (reference sequence). The CDR3 has 14 amino acids. The CDR3: CASSLQGAGGSLHF. The CDR3 DNA follows: TGTGCCAGTAGCTTACAGGGGGCTGGCGGGAGCCTCCACTTC.

This chain uses TRBV7-8 with TRBJ2-7, with D possibly TRBD1 on 6 matching bases. Trimming shortened V by 3 bases and J by 5 bases, and 17 bases separated the two germline ends. CDR1 is SGHVS and CDR2 is FQNEAQ in the germline V gene. The CDR3 length is 15 residues. CDR3 DNA sequence: TGTGCCAGCAGCTTCCAAAACGTACAGGGTCACGAGCAGTACTTC. Its protein product is CASSFQNVQGHEQYF.

This clone appeared a few times. The chain couples TRBV4-3 to TRBJ1-2; 7 bases map to TRBD1. Trimming at V came to 1 base and at J to 3 bases, leaving 5 bases not matched to a gene. Germline CDR1 reads LGHNA; CDR2 reads YSLEER. The CDR3 is 15 residues long. The CDR3 loop is CASSQALGQDYGYTF. The CDR3 nucleotides are TGCGCCAGCAGCCAAGCCCTCGGACAGGACTATGGCTACACCTTC.

The V and J genes are TRBV5-1 and TRBJ2-7; 8 bases are a match to TRBD1. Trimming cost V 4 bases and J 3 bases; bases outside gene matches: 9. Germline-derived CDR1 and CDR2 are SGHRS and YFSETQ. This CDR3 region has 15 residues. DNA of the CDR3: TGCGCCAGCAGCCCAAGACAGGGGCCGAGCTACGAGCAGTACTTC. Protein: CASSPRQGPSYEQYF.

This rearrangement joins TRBV6-2 or TRBV6-3 to TRBJ2-3; the D gene is possibly TRBD2 (5 bases). Trimming took 2 bases from V and 0 from J, leaving 9 bases between them. The CDR3 spans 15 residues. Germline CDR1 is MNHEY and CDR2 is SVGEGT. The CDR3 spells CASSYAGTSTDTQYF. The CDR3, as DNA: TGTGCCAGCAGTTACGCGGGCACTAGCACAGATACGCAGTATTTT.

The rearrangement joins TRBV30 to TRBJ1-1; 7 bases fit TRBD1. There are 13 residues in the CDR3. Looked up from germline, CDR1 is GTSNPN and CDR2 is SVGIG (reference sequence). J lost 0 bases, V lost 6 bases, and 4 bases had no gene match. CDR3 protein: CACSRGMNTEAFF. The CDR3 DNA reads TGTGCCTGTTCCAGGGGGATGAACACTGAAGCTTTCTTT.

This chain links TRBV25-1 with TRBJ1-5; 10 bases agree with TRBD1. CDR3 size: 14 residues. The V and J ends lost 8 bases and 7 bases, in that order; junction bases with no gene match: 8. Germline V gene sequence: CDR1 MGHDK, CDR2 SYGVNS. The DNA of the CDR3 is TGTGCCAGCGGGGGGACAGGGGTAAGACAGCCCCAGCATTTT. Translated: CASGGTGVRQPQHF.

The chain employs TRBV5-1 and TRBJ2-1, with TRBD2 identical over 13 bases. Germline V gives CDR1 SGHRS, CDR2 YFSETQ. The CDR3 covers 16 residues. V lost 2 bases to trimming and J lost 6 bases; unmatched junction nucleotides: 5. CDR3 bases: TGCGCCAGCAGCTTACCCGGGACTAGCGGGATCAATGAGCAGTTCTTC. The encoded protein is CASSLPGTSGINEQFF.

This clone showed up just a few times. This chain uses TRBV4-1 with TRBJ2-3, with 7 nucleotides matching TRBD2. The junction had 19 bases not matched to a gene; V was cut back by 6 bases and J by 1 base. The CDR3 is 19 amino acids. CDR1 is MGHRA and CDR2 is YSYEKL in the germline V gene. The CDR3 region is CASSPDSAGRTARTDTQYF. In DNA, the CDR3 is TGCGCCAGCAGTCCCGACTCAGCGGGGAGGACCGCCCGCACAGATACGCAGTATTTT.